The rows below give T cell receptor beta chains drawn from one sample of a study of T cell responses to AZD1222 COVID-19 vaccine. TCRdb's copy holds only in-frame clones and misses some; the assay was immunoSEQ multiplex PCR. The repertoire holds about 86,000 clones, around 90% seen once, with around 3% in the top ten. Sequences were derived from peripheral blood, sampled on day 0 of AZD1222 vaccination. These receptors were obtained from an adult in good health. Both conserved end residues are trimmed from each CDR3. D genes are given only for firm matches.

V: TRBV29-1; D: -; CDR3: SVGVQGITEAF
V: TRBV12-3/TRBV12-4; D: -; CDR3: ASSPTGETQY
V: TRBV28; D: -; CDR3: ASSQNYGYT
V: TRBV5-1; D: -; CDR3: ASSSNYEQY
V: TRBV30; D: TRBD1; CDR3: AWSVQGYGYT
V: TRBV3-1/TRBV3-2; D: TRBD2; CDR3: ASCGEGNFSYEQY
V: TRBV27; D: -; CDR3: ASSSGLGGGNTDTQY
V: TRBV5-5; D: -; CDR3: ASSYTGGENTEAF
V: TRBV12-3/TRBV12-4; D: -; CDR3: ASTLLKDTEAF
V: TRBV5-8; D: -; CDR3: ASSLNDWGMNTEAF
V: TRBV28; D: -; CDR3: ASRAGQRSNEQY
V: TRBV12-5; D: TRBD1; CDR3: ASGFDTGQGVGYT
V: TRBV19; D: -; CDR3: ASSIGYEQY
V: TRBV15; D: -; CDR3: ATSRGGNTGELF
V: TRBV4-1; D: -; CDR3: ASSQDPGRANTEAF
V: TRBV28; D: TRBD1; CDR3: ASSPGTANYGYT
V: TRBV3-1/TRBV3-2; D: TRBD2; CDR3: ASSQAGSGRLNEQF
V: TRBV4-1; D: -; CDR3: ASSQTGTSNTGELF
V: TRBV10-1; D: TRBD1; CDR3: ASRPDGTGNTEAF
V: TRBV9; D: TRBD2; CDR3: ASSSSGTSGRVGTDTQY
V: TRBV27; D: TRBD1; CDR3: ASSPILPTGDPDTQY
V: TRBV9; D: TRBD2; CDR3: ASSRGLAGTSRGEQF
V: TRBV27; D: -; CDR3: ASSLHREGNQPQH
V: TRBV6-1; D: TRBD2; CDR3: ASSEEGGANPRF
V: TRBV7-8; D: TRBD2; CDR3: ASSWTSGSYEQY
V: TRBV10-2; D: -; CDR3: ASSGNEGRV
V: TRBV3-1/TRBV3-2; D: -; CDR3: ASSQRRAGETQY
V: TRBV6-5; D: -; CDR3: ASSYSRGSAEAF
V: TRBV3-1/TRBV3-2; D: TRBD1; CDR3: ASSHLTGEGEQY
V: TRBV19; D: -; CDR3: ASSSQGGQYGYT
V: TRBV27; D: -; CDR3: ASKGQGIAEAF
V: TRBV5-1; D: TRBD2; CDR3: ASSSRTRLAGGRTETQY
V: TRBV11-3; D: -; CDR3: ASSSRLAGELF
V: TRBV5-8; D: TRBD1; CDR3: ASSPGQGPQPQH
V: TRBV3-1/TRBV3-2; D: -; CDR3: ASSQGESSQH
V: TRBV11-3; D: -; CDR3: ASSLGGTPTYNEQF
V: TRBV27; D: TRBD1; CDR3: ASSLDRADTEAF
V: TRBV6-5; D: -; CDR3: ASKPQGKVSYGYT
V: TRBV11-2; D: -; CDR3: ASSLGRGYEQY
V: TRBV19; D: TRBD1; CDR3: ASSSRTGMSYGYT
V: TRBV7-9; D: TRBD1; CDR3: ASSPPGQQSYNEQF
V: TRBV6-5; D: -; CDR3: ASKETGELF
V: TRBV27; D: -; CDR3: ASTDGSYEQY
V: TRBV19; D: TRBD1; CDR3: ASSIKRGPYGYT
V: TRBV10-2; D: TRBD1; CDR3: ASSDRQGYNQPQH
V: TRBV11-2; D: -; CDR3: ASSPKFSYEQY
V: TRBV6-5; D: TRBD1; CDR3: ASVQGRSNEKLF
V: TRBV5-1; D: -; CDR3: ASSLREPNYGYT
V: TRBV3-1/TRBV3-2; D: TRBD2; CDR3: ASSQGLADFGF
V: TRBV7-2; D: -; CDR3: ASSLLLGPLH
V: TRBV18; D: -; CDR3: ASSPGQGYNSPLH
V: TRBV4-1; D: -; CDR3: ASSQAHLLFNTIY
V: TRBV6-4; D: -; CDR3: ASSDHGTTNSPLH
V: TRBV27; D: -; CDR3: ASSKTTNYGYT
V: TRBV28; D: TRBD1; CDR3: ASSLGTGYSYEQY
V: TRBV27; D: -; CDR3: ASSLDNTGELF
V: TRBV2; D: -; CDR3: ASSDPISGNNEQF